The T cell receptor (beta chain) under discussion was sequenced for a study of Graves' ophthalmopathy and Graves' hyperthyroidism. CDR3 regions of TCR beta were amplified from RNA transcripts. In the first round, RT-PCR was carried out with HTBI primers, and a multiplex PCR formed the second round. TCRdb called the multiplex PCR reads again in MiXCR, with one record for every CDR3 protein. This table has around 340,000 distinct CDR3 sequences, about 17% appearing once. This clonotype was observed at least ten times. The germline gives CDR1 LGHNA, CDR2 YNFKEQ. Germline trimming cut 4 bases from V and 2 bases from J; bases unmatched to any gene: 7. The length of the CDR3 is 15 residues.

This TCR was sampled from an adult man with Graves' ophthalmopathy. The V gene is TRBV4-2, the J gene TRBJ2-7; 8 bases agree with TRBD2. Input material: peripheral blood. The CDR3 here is CASSRQSGGTYEQYF. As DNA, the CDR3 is TGTGCCAGCAGCCGACAATCGGGGGGGACCTACGAGCAGTACTTC.